This entry describes one T cell receptor (beta chain). Assay: immunoSEQ multiplex PCR; the TCRdb copy retains only in-frame clones and omits some. The sample consists of roughly 93,000 clones, about 90% of them appearing once. These data originate in a study of OX40 agonist ivuxolimab in advanced cancers. With 4 bases clipped from V and 1 base from J, the junction kept 2 bases outside the gene matches. The CDR3 totals 13 residues. Germline V gives CDR1 SQVTM, CDR2 ANQGSEA. The clonotype comes from an adult with an advanced solid tumor such as melanoma, head and neck, liver or kidney cancer. This specimen consisted of CD4+ or CD8+ T cells sorted from blood, obtained in a trial of the OX40 agonist ivuxolimab. The V and J genes are TRBV29-1 and TRBJ2-7, with TRBD1 matching over 9 bases. The CDR3 loop is CSVATGGSYEQYF. In DNA, the CDR3 is TGCAGCGTTGCGACAGGGGGTTCCTACGAGCAGTACTTC.